The following is a T cell receptor beta chain sequence with its context. Antigen unknown. CDR1 is SGHRS and CDR2 is YFSETQ in the germline V gene. V was pared by 1 base and J by 3 bases, with 4 bases of the junction left unmatched. The CDR3 consists of 17 residues. The sample originates from a study of T cell responses to AZD1222 COVID-19 vaccine. Study-level points and caveats: Seropositive AZD1222 recipients at baseline numbered only five or six. After two AZD1222 doses, spike-specific TCR breadth and depth rose versus day 0.

Measured with immunoSEQ multiplex PCR; TCRdb has only the in-frame clones, and not every one. The sample includes 55,000 to 75,000 clones, 65% to 80% of them seen just once. The gene calls are TRBV5-1 and TRBJ2-3; TRBD2 matches 14 bases. The sample consisted of peripheral blood, taken on day 0 of AZD1222 vaccination. This clonotype was sampled from an adult in good health. CDR3 DNA sequence: TGCGCCAGCAGCTTGTCGACTAGCGGGGGGGCTACAGATACGCAGTATTTT. The encoded protein is CASSLSTSGGATDTQYF.